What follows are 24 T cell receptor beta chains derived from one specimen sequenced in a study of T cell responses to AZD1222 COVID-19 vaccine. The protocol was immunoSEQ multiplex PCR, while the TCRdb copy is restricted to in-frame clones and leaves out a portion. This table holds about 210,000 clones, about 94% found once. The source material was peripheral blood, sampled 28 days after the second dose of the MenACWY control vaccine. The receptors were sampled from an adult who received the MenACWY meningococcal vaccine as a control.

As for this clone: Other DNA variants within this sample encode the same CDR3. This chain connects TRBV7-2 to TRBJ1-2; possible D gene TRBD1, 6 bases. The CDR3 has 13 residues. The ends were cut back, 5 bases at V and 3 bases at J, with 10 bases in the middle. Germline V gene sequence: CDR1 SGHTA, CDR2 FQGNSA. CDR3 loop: CASSPQGDYGYTF. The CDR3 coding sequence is TGTGCCAGCAGCCCACAGGGAGACTATGGCTACACCTTC.

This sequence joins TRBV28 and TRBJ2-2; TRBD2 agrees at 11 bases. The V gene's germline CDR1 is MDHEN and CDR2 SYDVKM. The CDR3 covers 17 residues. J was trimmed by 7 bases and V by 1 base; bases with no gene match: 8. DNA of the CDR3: TGTGCCAGCAGTTTATTACTACTAGCGGGAGCGGTCGGGGAGCTGTTTTTT. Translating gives CASSLLLLAGAVGELFF.

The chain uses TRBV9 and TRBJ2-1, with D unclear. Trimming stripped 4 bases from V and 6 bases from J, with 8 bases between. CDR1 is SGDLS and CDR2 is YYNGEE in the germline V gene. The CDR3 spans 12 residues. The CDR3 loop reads CASSWKPNEQFF. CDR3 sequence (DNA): TGTGCCAGCAGCTGGAAGCCCAATGAGCAGTTCTTC.

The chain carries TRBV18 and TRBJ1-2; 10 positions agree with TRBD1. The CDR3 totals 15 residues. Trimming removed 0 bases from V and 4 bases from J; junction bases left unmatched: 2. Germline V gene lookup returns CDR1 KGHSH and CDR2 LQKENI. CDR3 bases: TGTGCCAGCTCACCACCGACAGGGGGCTTCTATGGCTACACCTTC. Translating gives CASSPPTGGFYGYTF. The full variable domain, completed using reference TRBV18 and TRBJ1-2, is NAGVMQNPRHLVRRRGQEARLRCSPMKGHSHVYWYRQLPEEGLKFMVYLQKENIIDESGMPKERFSAEFPKEGPSILRIQQVVRGDSAAYFCASSPPTGGFYGYTFGSGTRLTVV.

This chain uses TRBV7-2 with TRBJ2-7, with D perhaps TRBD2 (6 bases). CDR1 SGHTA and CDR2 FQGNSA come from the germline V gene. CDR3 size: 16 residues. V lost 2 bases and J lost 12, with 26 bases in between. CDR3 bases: TGTGCCAGCAGCTTAAATGCGGCAAGCGGGCCCCTACCCCCGTACTTC. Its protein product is CASSLNAASGPLPPYF.

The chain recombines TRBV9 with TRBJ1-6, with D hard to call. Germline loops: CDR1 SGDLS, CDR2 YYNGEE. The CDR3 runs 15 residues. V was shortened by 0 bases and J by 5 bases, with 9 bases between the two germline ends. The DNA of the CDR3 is TGTGCCAGCAGCGTAGGGCAGGTCGATAATTCACCCCTCCACTTT. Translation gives CASSVGQVDNSPLHF.

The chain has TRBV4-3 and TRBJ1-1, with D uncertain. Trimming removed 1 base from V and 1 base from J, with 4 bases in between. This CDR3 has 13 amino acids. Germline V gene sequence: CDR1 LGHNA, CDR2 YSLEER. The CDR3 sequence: CASSQGGNTEAFF. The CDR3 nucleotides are TGCGCCAGCAGCCAAGGGGGGAACACTGAAGCTTTCTTT.

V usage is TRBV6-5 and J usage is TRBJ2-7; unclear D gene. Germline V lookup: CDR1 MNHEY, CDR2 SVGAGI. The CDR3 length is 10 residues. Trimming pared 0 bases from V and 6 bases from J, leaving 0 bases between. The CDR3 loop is CASSYSEQYF. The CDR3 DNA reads TGTGCCAGCAGTTACTCCGAGCAGTACTTC.

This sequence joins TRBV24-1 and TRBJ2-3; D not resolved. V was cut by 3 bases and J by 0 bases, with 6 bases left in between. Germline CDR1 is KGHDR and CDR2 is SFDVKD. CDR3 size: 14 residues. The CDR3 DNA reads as TGTGCCACCAGTGATCCCGGGAGCACAGATACGCAGTATTTT. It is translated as CATSDPGSTDTQYF.

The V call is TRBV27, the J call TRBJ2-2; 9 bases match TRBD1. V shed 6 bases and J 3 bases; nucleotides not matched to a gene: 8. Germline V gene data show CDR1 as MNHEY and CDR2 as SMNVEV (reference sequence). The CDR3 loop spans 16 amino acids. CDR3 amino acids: CASSPQGALDTGELFF. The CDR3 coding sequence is TGTGCCAGCAGCCCACAGGGGGCTTTGGACACCGGGGAGCTGTTTTTT.

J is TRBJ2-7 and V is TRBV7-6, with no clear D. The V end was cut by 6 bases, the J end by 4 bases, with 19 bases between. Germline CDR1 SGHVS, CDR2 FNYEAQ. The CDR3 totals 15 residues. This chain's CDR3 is CASSTGPGYLYEQYF. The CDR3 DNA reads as TGTGCCAGCAGTACTGGACCCGGCTACCTTTACGAGCAGTACTTC.

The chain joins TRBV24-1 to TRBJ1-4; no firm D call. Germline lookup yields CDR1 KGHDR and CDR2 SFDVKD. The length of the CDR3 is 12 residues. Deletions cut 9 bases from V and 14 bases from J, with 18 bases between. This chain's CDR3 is CATPRQPRILFF. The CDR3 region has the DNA TGTGCCACCCCCCGGCAGCCGAGGATCCTGTTTTTT.

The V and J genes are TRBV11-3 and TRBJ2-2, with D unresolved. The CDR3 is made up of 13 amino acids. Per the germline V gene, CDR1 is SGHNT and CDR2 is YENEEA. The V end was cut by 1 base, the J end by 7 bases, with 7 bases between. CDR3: CASSLGPFGELFF. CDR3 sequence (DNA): TGTGCCAGCAGCTTAGGGCCTTTCGGGGAGCTGTTTTTT.

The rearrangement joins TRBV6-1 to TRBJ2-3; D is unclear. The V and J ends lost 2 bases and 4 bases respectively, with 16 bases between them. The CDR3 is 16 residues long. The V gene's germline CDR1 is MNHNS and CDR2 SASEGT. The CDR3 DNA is TGTGCCAGCAGTGAAATTAGTAGCTCTTATGCAGATACGCAGTATTTT. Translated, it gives CASSEISSSYADTQYF.

CDR3 residues: CAISELGQGASEQYF. The CDR3 DNA is TGTGCCATCAGTGAGCTTGGACAGGGGGCGTCCGAGCAGTACTTC. V usage is TRBV10-3 and J usage is TRBJ2-7; 11 bases map to TRBD1. Germline V gives CDR1 ENHRY, CDR2 SYGVKD. The CDR3 totals 15 residues. V was clipped by 2 bases and J by 6 bases; unmatched bases: 6.

CDR3 in amino acids: CAWAPGEGNEKLFF. The CDR3 DNA sequence: TGTGCCTGGGCACCGGGCGAAGGGAATGAAAAACTGTTTTTT. V gene TRBV30 combines with J gene TRBJ1-4; D gene unclear. This CDR3 has 14 amino acids. Trimming took off 5 bases at V and 5 bases at J, with 15 bases between the two ends. Germline V gives CDR1 GTSNPN, CDR2 SVGIG (reference sequence).

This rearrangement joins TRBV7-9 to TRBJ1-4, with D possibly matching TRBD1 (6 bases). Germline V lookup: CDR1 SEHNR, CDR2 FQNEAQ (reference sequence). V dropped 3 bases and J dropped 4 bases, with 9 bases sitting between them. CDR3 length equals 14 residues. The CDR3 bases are TGTGCCAGCAGCTTGGACAGTTTTAATGAAAAACTGTTTTTT. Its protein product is CASSLDSFNEKLFF.

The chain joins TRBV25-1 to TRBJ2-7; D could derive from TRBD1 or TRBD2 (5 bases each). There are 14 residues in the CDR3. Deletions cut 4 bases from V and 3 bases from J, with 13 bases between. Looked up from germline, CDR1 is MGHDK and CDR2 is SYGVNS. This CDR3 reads CASSVRDDLYEQYF. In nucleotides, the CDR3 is TGTGCCAGCAGTGTCCGGGACGACCTCTACGAGCAGTACTTC.

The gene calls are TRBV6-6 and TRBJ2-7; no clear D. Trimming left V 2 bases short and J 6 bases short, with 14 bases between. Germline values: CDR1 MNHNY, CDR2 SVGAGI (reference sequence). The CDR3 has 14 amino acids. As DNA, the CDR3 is TGTGCCAGCAGTTACAGCTCTGCTCGCAGCGAGCAGTACTTC. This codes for CASSYSSARSEQYF.

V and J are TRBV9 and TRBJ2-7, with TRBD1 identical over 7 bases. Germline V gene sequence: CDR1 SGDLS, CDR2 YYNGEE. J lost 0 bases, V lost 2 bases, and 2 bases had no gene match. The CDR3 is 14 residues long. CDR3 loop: CASSVGTASYEQYF. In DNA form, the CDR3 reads TGTGCCAGCAGCGTTGGGACAGCCTCCTACGAGCAGTACTTC.

CDR3 protein: CAISGGWGQNQPQHF. Written as DNA, the CDR3 is TGTGCCATCAGCGGGGGCTGGGGCCAAAATCAGCCCCAGCATTTT. The chain joins TRBV10-3 to TRBJ1-5; the D gene is possibly TRBD1 (6 bases). Between the trimmed V and J ends, which lost 6 bases and 4 bases, there was a span of 16 bases. This CDR3 has 15 residues. Germline CDR1 is ENHRY and CDR2 is SYGVKD.

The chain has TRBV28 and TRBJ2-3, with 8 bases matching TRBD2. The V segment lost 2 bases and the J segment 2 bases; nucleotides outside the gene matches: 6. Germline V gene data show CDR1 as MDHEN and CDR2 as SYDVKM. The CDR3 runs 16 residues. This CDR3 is CASSLGRGGPTDTQYF. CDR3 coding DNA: TGTGCCAGCAGTTTAGGTCGGGGGGGCCCCACAGATACGCAGTATTTT. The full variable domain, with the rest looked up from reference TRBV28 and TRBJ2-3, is DVKVTQSSRYLVKRTGEKVFLECVQDMDHENMFWYRQDPGLGLRLIYFSYDVKMKEKGDIPEGYSVSREKKERFSLILESASTNQTSMYLCASSLGRGGPTDTQYFGPGTRLTVL.

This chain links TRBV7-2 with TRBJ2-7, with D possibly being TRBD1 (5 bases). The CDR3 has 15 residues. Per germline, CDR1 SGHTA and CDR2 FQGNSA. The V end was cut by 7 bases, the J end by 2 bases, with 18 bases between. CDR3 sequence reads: CASTPARQPAYEQYF. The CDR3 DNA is TGTGCCAGCACACCCGCTCGACAGCCCGCCTACGAGCAGTACTTC.

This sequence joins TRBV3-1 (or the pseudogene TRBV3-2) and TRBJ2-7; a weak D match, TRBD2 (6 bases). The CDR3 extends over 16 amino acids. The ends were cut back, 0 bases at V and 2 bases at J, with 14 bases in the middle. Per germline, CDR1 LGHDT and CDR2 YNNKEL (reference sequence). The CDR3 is CASSQESGLPPYEQYF. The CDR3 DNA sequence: TGTGCCAGCAGCCAAGAGTCGGGACTCCCTCCCTACGAGCAGTACTTC.